The clone carrying this T cell receptor beta chain has at least ten counts. TCRdb reanalysed the RT-PCR reads using MiXCR and keeps one entry per CDR3 protein. In the table there are about 540,000 distinct CDR3 sequences, 14% of which are singletons. The source of the sample is a study of response to subunit inactivated influenza vaccine. Trimming took off 5 bases at V and 0 bases at J, with 15 bases between the two ends. CDR1 and CDR2 from the germline V gene are LGHNA and YSLEER. The length of the CDR3 is 16 residues. The receptor was isolated from a man over 45 who received an inactivated influenza vaccine. This specimen consisted of PBMCs from blood, obtained 11 to 12 days after vaccination. V and J are TRBV4-3 and TRBJ2-3; D uncertain. CDR3: CASSYSLASSTDTQYF. As DNA, the CDR3 is TGCGCCAGCAGCTATTCCCTTGCCAGCAGCACAGATACGCAGTATTTT.